These T cell receptor beta chains were read from a single sample in a study of blood T cells in healthy people across ages. One entry per CDR3 protein results from TCRdb running MiXCR on the 5' RACE reads. The sample carries over 600,000 distinct CDR3 sequences, about 21% recorded once. The specimen was blood. These receptors all stem from a man aged 65 to 79 in good health. Both conserved end residues are part of each CDR3. The order of the fields is J gene, D gene, V gene, clone size, CDR3 protein, CDR3 DNA. D genes are given only for firm matches. The size field is filled for only some rows; it gives once, few, many or a size class.

TRBJ2-1 | . | TRBV2 | . | CASSWTPHNEQFF | TGTGCCAGCAGCTGGACTCCCCACAATGAGCAGTTCTTC
TRBJ2-6 | TRBD1 | TRBV12-3/TRBV12-4 | . | CASSLVPGGYSGANVLTF | TGTGCCAGCAGTTTAGTCCCAGGGGGCTACTCTGGGGCCAACGTCCTGACTTTC
TRBJ2-1 | . | TRBV28 | . | CASIQFRGGEQFF | TGTGCCAGCATACAATTCAGGGGTGGCGAGCAGTTCTTC
TRBJ1-2 | TRBD1 | TRBV5-1 | . | CASSLGTGDGYTF | TGCGCCAGCAGCTTGGGGACAGGAGATGGCTACACCTTC
TRBJ2-5 | TRBD2 | TRBV20-1 | . | CSAAKAGVGETQYF | TGCAGTGCTGCAAAAGCGGGAGTAGGAGAGACCCAGTACTTC
TRBJ1-1 | . | TRBV20-1 | few | CSAGDFRQNTEAFF | TGCAGTGCAGGGGACTTCCGACAGAACACTGAAGCTTTCTTT
TRBJ2-5 | . | TRBV29-1 | . | CSVVSTVQETQYF | TGCAGCGTTGTTAGTACAGTACAAGAGACCCAGTACTTC
TRBJ2-7 | TRBD2 | TRBV10-3 | . | CAISASLSGNYEQYF | TGTGCCATCAGTGCCTCTTTGAGCGGGAACTACGAGCAGTACTTC
TRBJ2-7 | . | TRBV27 | many | CASSLSPTYEQYF | TGTGCCAGCAGTTTATCGCCGACCTACGAGCAGTACTTC
TRBJ2-7 | TRBD1 | TRBV5-1 | few | CASSLQGGTGLYEQYF | TGCGCCAGCAGCTTGCAGGGAGGGACAGGGCTTTACGAGCAGTACTTC
TRBJ2-7 | . | TRBV20-1 | . | CSATNKRANSYEQYF | TGCAGTGCTACCAATAAGCGGGCCAACTCCTACGAGCAGTACTTC
TRBJ2-7 | TRBD2 | TRBV7-9 | . | CASSLAAGGMVDYEQYF | TGTGCCAGCAGCTTAGCAGCGGGAGGAATGGTAGACTACGAGCAGTACTTC
TRBJ2-7 | TRBD1 | TRBV20-1 | few | CSALRTGGLSEQYF | TGCAGTGCACTGAGGACAGGGGGTTTAAGTGAGCAGTACTTC
TRBJ2-2 | . | TRBV15 | . | CATSRGWSGELFF | TGTGCCACCAGCAGAGGGTGGAGCGGGGAGCTGTTTTTT
TRBJ2-5 | TRBD2 | TRBV23-1 | many | CATIPTGTSCFF | TGCGCCACTATTCCGACGGGGACTAGCTGTTTCTTC